This entry features one T cell receptor (beta chain) sequence. The data originate from a study of sequential checkpoint blockade in melanoma. Study-wide context: First-line arms were nivolumab then ipilimumab, or the reverse, randomized 1:1. Both treatment sequences were followed by maintenance nivolumab.

Trimming removed 3 bases from V and 4 bases from J; junction bases left unmatched: 10. CDR1 LNHDA and CDR2 SQIVND come from the germline V gene (reference sequence). This CDR3 is built from 16 residues. The treatment denotes: randomized to nivolumab then ipilimumab (arm A) or the reverse (arm B). No patient had prior DNA-damaging chemotherapy. Sorted cells were live CD3+CD8+, lacking CD19 and CD56, from PBMCs. This table comes from immunoSEQ multiplex PCR, and its TCRdb copy is limited to in-frame clones, with some not included. Of some 3,500 clones in the sample, approximately 57% were seen once. The sequencing used CD8+ T cells sorted from blood (inferred from file names), collected from a patient given nivolumab and ipilimumab in sequence. This TCR came from a human patient with melanoma. Some clones in this sample may be carry-over from other donors' samples. The chain employs TRBV19 and TRBJ1-1; 8 nucleotides match TRBD1. The CDR3 spells CASSISPGQESTEAFF. For the CDR3, the DNA is TGTGCCAGTAGTATTTCTCCGGGACAGGAGAGCACTGAAGCTTTCTTT.